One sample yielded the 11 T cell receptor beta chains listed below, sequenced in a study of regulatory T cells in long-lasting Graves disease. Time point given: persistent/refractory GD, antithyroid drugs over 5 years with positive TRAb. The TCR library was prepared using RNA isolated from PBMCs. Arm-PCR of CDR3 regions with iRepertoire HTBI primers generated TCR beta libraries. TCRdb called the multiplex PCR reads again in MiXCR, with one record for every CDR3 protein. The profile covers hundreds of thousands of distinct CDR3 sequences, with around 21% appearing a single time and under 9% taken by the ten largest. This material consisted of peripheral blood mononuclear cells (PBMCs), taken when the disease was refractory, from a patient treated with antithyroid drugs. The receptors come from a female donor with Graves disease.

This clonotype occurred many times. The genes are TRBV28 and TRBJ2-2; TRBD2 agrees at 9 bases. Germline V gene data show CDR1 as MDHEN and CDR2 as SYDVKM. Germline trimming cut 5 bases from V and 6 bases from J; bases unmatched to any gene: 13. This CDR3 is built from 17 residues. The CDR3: CASSPRVLAGKPGELFF. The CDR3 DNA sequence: TGTGCCAGCAGTCCACGGGTCCTAGCGGGAAAGCCCGGGGAGCTGTTTTTT.

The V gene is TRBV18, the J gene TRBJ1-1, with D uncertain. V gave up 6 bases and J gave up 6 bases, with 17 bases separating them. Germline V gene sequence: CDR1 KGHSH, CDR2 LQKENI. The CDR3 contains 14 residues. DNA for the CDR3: TGTGCCAGCTCCCCTCCACATCGAATGGCTGAAGCTTTCTTT. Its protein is CASSPPHRMAEAFF. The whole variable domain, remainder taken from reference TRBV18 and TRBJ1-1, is NAGVMQNPRHLVRRRGQEARLRCSPMKGHSHVYWYRQLPEEGLKFMVYLQKENIIDESGMPKERFSAEFPKEGPSILRIQQVVRGDSAAYFCASSPPHRMAEAFFGQGTRLTVV.

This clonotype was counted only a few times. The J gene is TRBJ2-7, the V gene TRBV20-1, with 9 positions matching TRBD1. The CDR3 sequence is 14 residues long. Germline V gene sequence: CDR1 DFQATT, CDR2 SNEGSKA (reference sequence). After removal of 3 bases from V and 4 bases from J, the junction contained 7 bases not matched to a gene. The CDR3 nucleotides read TGCAGTGCTAGGGAGGGACAGGGAAATTACGAGCAGTACTTC. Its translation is CSAREGQGNYEQYF.

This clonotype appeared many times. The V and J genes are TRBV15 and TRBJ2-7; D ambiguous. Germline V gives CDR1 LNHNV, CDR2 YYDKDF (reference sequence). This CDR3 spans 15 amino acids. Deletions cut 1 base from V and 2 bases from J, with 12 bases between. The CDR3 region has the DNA TGTGCCACCAGCAGAGCTGGGGTAACCCCCTACGAGCAGTACTTC. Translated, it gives CATSRAGVTPYEQYF.

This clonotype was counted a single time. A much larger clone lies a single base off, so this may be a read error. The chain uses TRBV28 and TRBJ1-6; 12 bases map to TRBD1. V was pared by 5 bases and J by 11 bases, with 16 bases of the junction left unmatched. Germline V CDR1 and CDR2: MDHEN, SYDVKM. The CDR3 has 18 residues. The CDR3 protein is CASSPPGQGAGLGPPLHF. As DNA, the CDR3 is TGTGCCAGCAGTCCGCCGGGACAGGGGGCTGGTTTAGGACCACCCCTCCACTTT.

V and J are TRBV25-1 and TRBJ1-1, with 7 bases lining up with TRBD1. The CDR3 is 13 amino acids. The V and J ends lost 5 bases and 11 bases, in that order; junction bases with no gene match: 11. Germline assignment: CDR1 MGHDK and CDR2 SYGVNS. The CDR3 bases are TGTGCCAGCAGTCCCCCCCGGACAGGACGGGCTTTCTTT. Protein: CASSPPRTGRAFF.

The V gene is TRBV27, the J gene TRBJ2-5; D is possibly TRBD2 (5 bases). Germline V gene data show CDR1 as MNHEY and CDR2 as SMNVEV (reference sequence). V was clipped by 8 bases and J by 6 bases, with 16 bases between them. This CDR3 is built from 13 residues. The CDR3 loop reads CASVDEGGQTQYF. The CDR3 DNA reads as TGTGCCAGCGTGGACGAGGGCGGCCAGACCCAGTACTTC.

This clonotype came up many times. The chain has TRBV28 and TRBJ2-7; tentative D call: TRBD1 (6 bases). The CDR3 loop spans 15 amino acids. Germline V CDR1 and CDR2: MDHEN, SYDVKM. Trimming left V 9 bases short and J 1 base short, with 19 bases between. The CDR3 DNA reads TGTGCCAGTTCATCCCCAGGGGTATGGTCCTACGAGCAGTACTTC. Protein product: CASSSPGVWSYEQYF.

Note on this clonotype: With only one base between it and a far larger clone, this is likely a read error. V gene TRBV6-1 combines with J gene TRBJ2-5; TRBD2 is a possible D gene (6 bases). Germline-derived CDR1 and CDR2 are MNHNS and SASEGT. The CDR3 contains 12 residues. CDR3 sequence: CASSARDFTVVF. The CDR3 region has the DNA TGTGCCAGCAGTGCCAGGGACTTTACGGTGGTCTTC.

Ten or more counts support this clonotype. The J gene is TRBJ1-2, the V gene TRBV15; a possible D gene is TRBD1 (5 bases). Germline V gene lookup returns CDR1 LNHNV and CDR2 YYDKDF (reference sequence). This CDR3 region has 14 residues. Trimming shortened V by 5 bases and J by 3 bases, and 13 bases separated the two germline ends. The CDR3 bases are TGTGCCACCAGCCGAAGTCGGGGGGACTATGGCTACACCTTC. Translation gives CATSRSRGDYGYTF.

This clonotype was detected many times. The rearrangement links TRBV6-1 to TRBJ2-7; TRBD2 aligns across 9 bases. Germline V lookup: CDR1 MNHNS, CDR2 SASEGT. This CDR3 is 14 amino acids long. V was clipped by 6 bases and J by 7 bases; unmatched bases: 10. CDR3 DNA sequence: TGTGCCAGCAGGCAACTAGCGGGCGCCGGTGAGCAGTACTTC. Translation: CASRQLAGAGEQYF.